The next 8 T cell receptor beta chains were all read from a single sample in a study of T-cell reconstitution after alpha-beta-depleted transplantation in children. The library targeted TCRbeta and was prepared with unique molecular identifiers. TCRdb re-derived calls from the PCR reads in MiXCR, one entry per CDR3 protein. The data contain some 640,000 distinct CDR3 sequences, roughly 15% of them singletons. The source material was PBMCs from the stem cell graft donor, sampled from the stem cell graft. These receptor sequences come from a human donor who donated a stem cell graft to a child with acute myeloid leukemia.

The chain joins TRBV5-1 to TRBJ2-3; D possibly corresponds to TRBD1 (5 bases). Trimming removed 2 bases from V and 6 bases from J, with 10 bases in between. This CDR3 has 13 amino acids. Per germline, CDR1 SGHRS and CDR2 YFSETQ. This CDR3 reads CASSFSGMDTQYF. The CDR3 nucleotides are TGCGCCAGCAGCTTTTCAGGGATGGATACGCAGTATTTT.

This clonotype was found many times. The V gene is TRBV15, the J gene TRBJ2-5; D not resolved. CDR1 and CDR2 (germline): LNHNV, YYDKDF (reference sequence). Trimming left V 0 bases short and J 4 bases short, with 6 bases between. This CDR3 is 13 amino acids long. The CDR3 here is CATSRDLRETQYF. The CDR3 DNA is TGTGCCACCAGCAGAGATCTTAGAGAGACCCAGTACTTC.

This clonotype was observed many times. V and J are TRBV27 and TRBJ2-1, with a weak D call TRBD1 (5 bases). This CDR3 is 15 amino acids long. Germline CDR1 MNHEY, CDR2 SMNVEV (reference sequence). V was cut by 2 bases and J by 0 bases, with 8 bases left in between. CDR3 bases: TGTGCCAGCAGTTTAAGGGGTTTCTCCTACAATGAGCAGTTCTTC. Amino acid sequence: CASSLRGFSYNEQFF.

The chain uses TRBV12-3 or TRBV12-4 and TRBJ1-5; 7 positions agree with TRBD1. CDR3 length: 14 amino acids. V gave up 7 bases and J gave up 2 bases; unmatched junction bases: 5. In nucleotides, the CDR3 is TGTGCCAGCACAGGGGGAGATGGCAATCAGCCCCAGCATTTT. Its translation: CASTGGDGNQPQHF.

This clonotype was recorded a few times. The V and J genes are TRBV7-9 and TRBJ2-7, with TRBD2 as a possible D gene (6 bases). CDR1 and CDR2 (germline): SEHNR, FQNEAQ (reference sequence). The CDR3 runs to 15 residues. V was clipped by 5 bases and J by 1 base, with 15 bases between them. CDR3 in amino acids: CASSPLKGGSYEQYV. The CDR3 bases are TGTGCCAGCAGCCCCCTTAAAGGAGGGTCCTACGAGCAGTACGTC.

This clonotype was detected many times. V gene TRBV20-1 combines with J gene TRBJ2-7; TRBD2 is a possible D gene (5 bases). This CDR3 is 12 amino acids long. Germline CDR1 and CDR2: DFQATT and SNEGSKA (reference sequence). The V gene lost 4 bases and the J gene lost 3 bases, with 10 bases spanning the gap. The CDR3 bases are TGCAGTGCTACCGGCAGCGGCTACGAGCAGTACGTC. Translating gives CSATGSGYEQYV.

This clonotype has more than one count but fewer than ten. The chain has TRBV30 and TRBJ2-7; 7 positions agree with TRBD1. Germline CDR1 is GTSNPN and CDR2 is SVGIG (reference sequence). The CDR3 is 13 amino acids. V was pared by 2 bases and J by 3 bases, with 4 bases of the junction left unmatched. The CDR3 DNA follows: TGTGCCTGGAGTAAGGGGGCGGTCTACGAGCAGTACTTC. Residues: CAWSKGAVYEQYF.

A word on this clonotype: This may come from a read error, since a much larger clone is one base off. The chain couples TRBV13 to TRBJ1-1, with D unresolved. Looked up from germline, CDR1 is PRHDT and CDR2 is FYEKMQ (reference sequence). V was clipped by 5 bases and J by 10 bases, with 14 bases between them. The CDR3 contains 12 residues. The CDR3 loop reads CASSQTEGGAFF. The CDR3 DNA is TGTGCCAGCAGCCAGACGGAAGGTGGAGCTTTCTTT.